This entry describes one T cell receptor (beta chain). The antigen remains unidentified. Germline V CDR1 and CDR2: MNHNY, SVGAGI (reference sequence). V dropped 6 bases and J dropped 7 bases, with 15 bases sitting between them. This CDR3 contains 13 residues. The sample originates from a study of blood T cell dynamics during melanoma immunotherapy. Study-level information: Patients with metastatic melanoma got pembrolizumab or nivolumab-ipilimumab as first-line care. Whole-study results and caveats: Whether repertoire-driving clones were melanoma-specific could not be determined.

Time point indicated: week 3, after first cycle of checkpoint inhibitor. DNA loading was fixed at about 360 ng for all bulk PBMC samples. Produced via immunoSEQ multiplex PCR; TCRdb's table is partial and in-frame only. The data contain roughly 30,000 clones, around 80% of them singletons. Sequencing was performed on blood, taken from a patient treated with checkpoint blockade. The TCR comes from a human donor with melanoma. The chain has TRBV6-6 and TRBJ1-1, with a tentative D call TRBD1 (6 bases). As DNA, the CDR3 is TGTGCCAGCAGAACCGGGACACGGCGTGAAGCTTTCTTT. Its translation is CASRTGTRREAFF.